This TCR beta chain comes out of a study of response to subunit inactivated influenza vaccine. Study-level findings and limits: The authors proposed limited new T cell recruitment per seasonal influenza vaccination.

One entry per CDR3 protein results from TCRdb running MiXCR on the RT-PCR reads. In the table there are 300,000 to 350,000 distinct CDR3 sequences, roughly 22% of which are singletons. The CDR3 has 13 amino acids. V was pared by 2 bases and J by 3 bases, with 7 bases between. This clonotype was found many times. Its antigen is unknown. This sequence joins TRBV12-3 or TRBV12-4 and TRBJ1-1; a possible D gene is TRBD1 (5 bases). The source is a man between 50 and 75 years old who received an inactivated influenza vaccine. The sequencing used PBMCs from blood, collected less than 22 months after vaccination. The CDR3, as DNA: TGTGCCAGCAGTTTAACAGGATACACTGAAGCTTTCTTT. Protein: CASSLTGYTEAFF.